These 29 T cell receptor beta chains were all obtained from the same sample, sequenced in a study of CD8+CD57+ T cells in acquired aplastic anemia. TCR beta VDJ and CDR3 profiles were obtained from a genomic DNA template. TCRdb recomputed calls from the reads with MiXCR, one row per CDR3 protein. Of around 200,000 distinct CDR3 sequences listed, almost 50% are singletons. Sequencing involved patients with CD8+CD57+ cell expansion previously shown by flow cytometry. The sample consisted of sorted CD4+, CD8+, or CD8+CD57+ T cells (not recorded which) from PBMCs. The origin of the receptors is a human donor with aplastic anemia.

The chain employs TRBV15 and TRBJ1-3; TRBD1 might be the D (6 bases). This CDR3 contains 16 residues. Per the germline V gene, CDR1 is LNHNV and CDR2 is YYDKDF (reference sequence). V was clipped by 7 bases and J by 4 bases, with 20 bases between them. As DNA, the CDR3 is TGTGCCACCAACAAAGGGGCCACAGGGTCAGGAAACACCATATATTTT. Protein: CATNKGATGSGNTIYF.

This clonotype came up a few times. CDR3 in DNA: TGTGCCAGCAGCGTACAGGGGGCTAATTCACCCCTCCACTTT. Translated, it gives CASSVQGANSPLHF. V usage is TRBV9 and J usage is TRBJ1-6; 8 nucleotides align to TRBD1. CDR1 is SGDLS, CDR2 YYNGEE, per germline. Trimming removed 1 base from V and 6 bases from J; junction bases left unmatched: 0. This CDR3 region has 14 residues.

This clonotype came up once. Just one base apart from a much larger clone, this may be a read error. This chain joins TRBV30 and TRBJ2-5; D gene ambiguous. CDR1 is GTSNPN and CDR2 is SVGIG in the germline V gene (reference sequence). This CDR3 region has 12 residues. Trimming took off 2 bases at V and 4 bases at J, with 8 bases between the two ends. The CDR3 reads CAWSSSTETQYF. CDR3 nucleotide sequence: TGTGCCTGGAGTTCATCCACAGAGACCCAGTACTTC. The whole variable domain, remainder taken from reference TRBV30 and TRBJ2-5, is SQTIHQWPATLVQPVGSPLSLECTVEGTSNPNLYWYRQAAGRGLQLLFYSVGIGQISSEVPQNLSASRPQDRQFILSSKKLLLSDSGFYLCAWSSSTETQYFGPGTRLLVL.

This rearrangement joins TRBV7-9 to TRBJ2-7; 7 nucleotides align to TRBD2. The V and J ends lost 4 bases and 0 bases, in that order; junction bases with no gene match: 6. From germline, CDR1 is SEHNR and CDR2 FQNEAQ (reference sequence). The CDR3 consists of 15 residues. CDR3 nucleotides: TGTGCCAGCAGCTGGTGGGGAGGGTCCTCCTACGAGCAGTACTTC. It translates to CASSWWGGSSYEQYF.

This clonotype came up many times. V and J are TRBV6-1 and TRBJ2-7; no reliable D call. This CDR3 has 13 amino acids. V was trimmed by 7 bases and J by 5 bases, leaving 15 bases between them. Per germline, CDR1 MNHNS and CDR2 SASEGT. Here the CDR3 reads CASTPPYQHEQYF. CDR3 nucleotides: TGTGCCAGCACCCCACCTTATCAGCACGAGCAGTACTTC.

The chain carries TRBV14 and TRBJ2-1; D is unresolved. V was trimmed by 8 bases and J by 9 bases, leaving 23 bases between them. CDR3 length: 15 amino acids. Germline V gene lookup returns CDR1 SGHDN and CDR2 FVKESK. Here the CDR3 DNA reads TGTGCCAGCTCGGAACTGGCCGATATTAACGTTGAGCAGTTCTTC. It translates to CASSELADINVEQFF.

This chain joins TRBV19 and TRBJ1-1; D perhaps matches TRBD1 (6 bases). V was pared by 5 bases and J by 5 bases, with 18 bases between. CDR1 and CDR2 (germline): LNHDA, SQIVND (reference sequence). The CDR3 loop spans 15 amino acids. The CDR3: CASSQGTTGKTEAFF. The CDR3 nucleotides read TGTGCCAGTAGTCAGGGGACTACAGGGAAGACTGAAGCTTTCTTT.

About this clonotype: Just one base apart from a much larger clone, this may be a read error. The rearrangement links TRBV20-1 to TRBJ1-1; no firm D call. Germline CDR1 DFQATT, CDR2 SNEGSKA (reference sequence). This CDR3 region has 14 residues. Trimming took 1 base from V and 0 from J, leaving 9 bases between them. The CDR3 protein is CSARGGNMNTEAFF. The CDR3 DNA follows: TGCAGTGCTAGAGGCGGAAATATGAACACTGAAGCTTTCTTT.

The chain recombines TRBV11-2 with TRBJ1-2; 8 bases align to TRBD1. This CDR3 has 14 amino acids. V was pared by 0 bases and J by 8 bases, with 5 bases of the junction left unmatched. CDR1 is SGHAT and CDR2 is FQNNGV in the germline V gene. DNA of the CDR3: TGTGCCAGCAGCTTAGACCAGGGGGCGCGCGGCTACACCTTC. It encodes CASSLDQGARGYTF.

The chain recombines TRBV15 with TRBJ2-3; D might be TRBD1 or TRBD2, each matching 5 bases. Looked up from germline, CDR1 is LNHNV and CDR2 is YYDKDF (reference sequence). V was pared by 1 base and J by 3 bases, with 14 bases between. CDR3 size: 16 residues. The chain's CDR3 is CATSRGSGRGTDTQYF. CDR3 coding DNA: TGTGCCACCAGCAGAGGTTCAGGGAGAGGGACAGATACGCAGTATTTT.

Notes on this clonotype: Mismatch with germline at one junction end may stem from a read error. The chain links TRBV7-7 to TRBJ2-7; D unclear. Germline lookup yields CDR1 SSHAT and CDR2 FNYEAQ (reference sequence). This CDR3 comprises 13 residues. This CDR3 is CASSPSDGYEQYF. The CDR3, as DNA: TGTGCTAGCAGCCCCTCGGACGGATACGAGCAGTACTTC.

This clonotype was recorded once. The J gene is TRBJ1-2, the V gene TRBV5-1; 7 nucleotides align to TRBD1. There are 14 residues in the CDR3. V lost 4 bases to trimming and J lost 2 bases; unmatched junction nucleotides: 5. CDR1 and CDR2 from the germline V gene are SGHRS and YFSETQ. Written as DNA, the CDR3 is TGCGCCAGCAGCCAACAGGGACAGAACTATGGCTACACCTTC. Translating it yields CASSQQGQNYGYTF. The full variable domain, with the rest looked up from reference TRBV5-1 and TRBJ1-2, is KAGVTQTPRYLIKTRGQQVTLSCSPISGHRSVSWYQQTPGQGLQFLFEYFSETQRNKGNFPGRFSGRQFSNSRSEMNVSTLELGDSALYLCASSQQGQNYGYTFGSGTRLTVV.

The J gene is TRBJ2-1, the V gene TRBV10-3, with a tentative D call TRBD1 (6 bases). Germline V gene data show CDR1 as ENHRY and CDR2 as SYGVKD. The CDR3 contains 15 residues. Trimming took 3 bases from V and 2 from J, leaving 11 bases between them. The CDR3 coding sequence is TGTGCCATCAGTGATAGGGCAGGGGCCTACAATGAGCAGTTCTTC. Amino acids: CAISDRAGAYNEQFF.

This clonotype has just a few counts. The chain couples TRBV5-4 to TRBJ2-1; 10 bases are a match to TRBD2. Germline V CDR1 and CDR2: SGHNT, YYREEE (reference sequence). Trimming removed 0 bases from V and 3 bases from J; junction bases left unmatched: 0. This CDR3 spans 15 amino acids. The CDR3 DNA follows: TGTGCCAGCAGCTTGGTAGCGGGGGGCTACAATGAGCAGTTCTTC. The encoded protein is CASSLVAGGYNEQFF.

The V and J genes are TRBV7-2 and TRBJ1-2; D remains unclear. Germline V CDR1 and CDR2: SGHTA, FQGNSA. Trimming took 5 bases from V and 2 from J, leaving 12 bases between them. The CDR3 covers 14 residues. The CDR3, as DNA: TGTGCCAGCAGCACCCTCACACGGAACTATGGCTACACCTTC. It codes for CASSTLTRNYGYTF.

This clonotype was picked up a small number of times. The genes are TRBV19 and TRBJ1-1, with D hard to call. The CDR3 has 12 amino acids. Looked up from germline, CDR1 is LNHDA and CDR2 is SQIVND (reference sequence). Trimming stripped 7 bases from V and 1 base from J, with 7 bases between. The CDR3 DNA is TGTGCCAGTAAGGTTGGGAACACTGAAGCTTTCTTT. Its translation: CASKVGNTEAFF.

This clonotype turned up a few times. This could be a read error, since a much larger clone is one nucleotide away. This chain uses TRBV2 with TRBJ2-3; possible D gene TRBD2, 6 bases. Germline V lookup: CDR1 SNHLY, CDR2 FYNNEI. This CDR3 region has 15 residues. V was pared by 6 bases and J by 4 bases, with 17 bases between. The CDR3 sequence is CASSPLERVADTQYF. The CDR3 region has the DNA TGTGCCAGCAGCCCCCTGGAGCGGGTGGCAGATACGCAGTATTTT.

This chain uses TRBV10-3 with TRBJ2-1; the D gene is possibly TRBD2 (7 bases). Germline CDR1 reads ENHRY; CDR2 reads SYGVKD. The CDR3 runs 13 residues. The V end lost 8 bases, the J end lost 4 bases, and 12 bases lay between the germline ends. CDR3 sequence reads: CAIRGAEYNEQFF. In DNA, the CDR3 is TGTGCCATCCGGGGGGCCGAGTACAATGAGCAGTTCTTC.

The rearrangement uses TRBV24-1 and TRBJ1-5; no definite D call. The CDR3 is made up of 12 amino acids. V gave up 3 bases and J gave up 11 bases, with 10 bases separating them. CDR1 KGHDR and CDR2 SFDVKD come from the germline V gene. CDR3 in DNA: TGTGCCACCAGTGATCCCTCGGGGTCCCAGCATTTT. It encodes CATSDPSGSQHF.

This chain links TRBV10-1 with TRBJ2-3; 7 nucleotides align to TRBD2. The trim removed 7 bases at V and 1 base at J, leaving 11 bases unmatched. The CDR3 contains 16 residues. CDR1 and CDR2 from the germline V gene are WNHNN and SYGVQD (reference sequence). CDR3 in DNA: TGCGCCAGCAACGCGTTAGGGGCGGGGGGCACAGATACGCAGTATTTT. The encoded protein is CASNALGAGGTDTQYF.

This clonotype was picked up one time. The chain has TRBV29-1 and TRBJ1-2; D gene ambiguous. Per the germline V gene, CDR1 is SQVTM and CDR2 is ANQGSEA. Between the trimmed V and J ends, which lost 7 bases and 7 bases, there was a span of 10 bases. This CDR3 is 10 amino acids long. CDR3 protein: CSAQDPGYTF. The CDR3 bases are TGCAGCGCCCAGGACCCTGGCTACACCTTC.

The rearrangement joins TRBV13 to TRBJ2-4; D gene uncertain. The CDR3 is 12 residues long. CDR1 is PRHDT, CDR2 FYEKMQ, per germline (reference sequence). V was shortened by 5 bases and J by 2 bases, with 4 bases between the two germline ends. The chain's CDR3 is CASSLTKNIQYF. The CDR3 nucleotides are TGTGCCAGCAGCCTAACCAAAAACATTCAGTACTTC. Full variable domain (missing parts from reference TRBV13 and TRBJ2-4): AAGVIQSPRHLIKEKRETATLKCYPIPRHDTVYWYQQGPGQDPQFLISFYEKMQSDKGSIPDRFSAQQFSDYHSELNMSSLELGDSALYFCASSLTKNIQYFGAGTRLSVL.

This clonotype has at least ten counts. The V and J genes are TRBV7-2 and TRBJ1-4; D unresolved. The CDR3 extends over 15 amino acids. The germline CDR1 and CDR2 sequences are SGHTA and FQGNSA. Trimming removed 3 bases from V and 0 bases from J, with 8 bases in between. CDR3 nucleotide sequence: TGTGCCAGCAGCTTTCATGGAACAACTAATGAAAAACTGTTTTTT. It translates to CASSFHGTTNEKLFF.

The gene calls are TRBV10-3 and TRBJ1-1; possible D gene TRBD1, 6 bases. CDR3 length: 13 amino acids. V shed 6 bases and J shed 4 bases, with 12 bases lying between them. Germline loops: CDR1 ENHRY, CDR2 SYGVKD. The CDR3 DNA sequence: TGTGCCATCAGCACAGGGTCCCCCACTGAAGCTTTCTTT. Translation: CAISTGSPTEAFF.

The DNA for the CDR3 is TGTGCCAGCAGTGCGGACCTGAGCTCCTACGAGCAGTACTTC. Residues: CASSADLSSYEQYF. The rearrangement links TRBV2 to TRBJ2-7; D ambiguous. Germline V lookup: CDR1 SNHLY, CDR2 FYNNEI. The CDR3 extends over 14 amino acids. V was cut by 4 bases and J by 0 bases, with 10 bases left in between.

V is TRBV12-3 or TRBV12-4 and J is TRBJ2-3; D possibly corresponds to TRBD2 (5 bases). With 1 base removed from V and 0 bases from J, the gap between germline ends came to 14 bases. This CDR3 contains 17 residues. The CDR3 sequence is CASSLGLLPPSTDTQYF. CDR3 DNA: TGTGCCAGCAGTTTAGGACTACTACCACCTAGCACAGATACGCAGTATTTT.

This clonotype was picked up many times. This chain links TRBV29-1 with TRBJ2-1; a weak D match, TRBD2 (6 bases). V was clipped by 1 base and J by 9 bases, with 19 bases between them. The CDR3 sequence is 15 residues long. Germline loops: CDR1 SQVTM, CDR2 ANQGSEA. The DNA for the CDR3 is TGCAGCGTTGAAGTGAGGGGAGGCTCGCCGGGTGAGCAGTTCTTC. Its translation is CSVEVRGGSPGEQFF.

This clonotype was found many times. This sequence joins TRBV6-1 and TRBJ2-7; D may correspond to TRBD1 or TRBD2 (5 bases each). Trimming shortened V by 10 bases and J by 2 bases, and 18 bases separated the two germline ends. CDR3 size: 14 residues. CDR1 and CDR2 from the germline V gene are MNHNS and SASEGT. The CDR3 coding sequence is TGTGCCACACACCCTTCGGGACCGACCTACGAGCAGTACTTC. This encodes CATHPSGPTYEQYF.

This rearrangement joins TRBV6-5 to TRBJ2-2, with D perhaps matching TRBD2 (6 bases). V gave up 0 bases and J gave up 4 bases, with 6 bases separating them. This CDR3 has 14 residues. The V gene's germline CDR1 is MNHEY and CDR2 SVGAGI. The CDR3 DNA is TGTGCCAGCAGTTACTCGGGGGGCACCGGGGAGCTGTTTTTT. Its translation: CASSYSGGTGELFF.